The rows below give T cell receptor beta chains drawn from one sample of a study of blood T cell repertoires in COVID-19. This table comes from immunoSEQ multiplex PCR, and its TCRdb copy is limited to in-frame clones, with some not included. The repertoire holds around 220,000 clones, about 83% seen once, with approximately 7.3% in the top ten. The sequenced material came from PBMCs or T cells enriched from blood (not recorded which). The receptors were sampled from a woman aged 40-49 years who had recovered from COVID-19. CDR3s include the opening cysteine and the closing phenylalanine or tryptophan. D genes are given only for firm matches. Clone sizes are given selectively: once, few, many, or a class where the clone is expanded.

. TRBJ2-7 few TRBV25-1 TGTGCCAGCAGTGGCTACTTCGAGCAGTACTTC CASSGYFEQYF
TRBD2 TRBJ2-1 . TRBV2 TGTGCCAGCAGTGAGACTAGCGGGAGACCAGTATCCTACAATGAGCAGTTCTTC CASSETSGRPVSYNEQFF
TRBD1 TRBJ2-5 . TRBV7-3 TGTGCCAGCAGCTTAACTGGACAGGACCAAGAGACCCAGTACTTC CASSLTGQDQETQYF
. TRBJ1-2 . TRBV5-4 TGTGCCAGCAGCTTGTCCGGGGGCTATGGCTACACCTTC CASSLSGGYGYTF
. TRBJ2-1 once TRBV5-8 TGTGCCAGCAGCTTGGAGCGGCACAATGAGCAGTTCTTC CASSLERHNEQFF
. TRBJ2-1 . TRBV28 TGTGCCAGCAGTTTATCGGGTACAGGGAATGAGCAGTTCTTC CASSLSGTGNEQFF
. TRBJ1-1 few TRBV3-1/TRBV3-2 TGTGCCAGCAGCCAAGTGGGCCGGTCCCCGTTTGAAGCTTTCTTT CASSQVGRSPFEAFF
TRBD1 TRBJ2-3 . TRBV5-5 TGTGCCAGCAGCTCCGGGACAGGTTGGATCACAGATACGCAGTATTTT CASSSGTGWITDTQYF
. TRBJ1-2 . TRBV6-5 TGTGCCAGCAGTTACTCGGAGGCCCGAGCTAACTATGGCTACACCTTC CASSYSEARANYGYTF
TRBD1 TRBJ1-3 . TRBV27 TGTGCCAGCAAAGCAGACAGGGCTGGAAACACCATATATTTT CASKADRAGNTIYF
TRBD2 TRBJ2-2 . TRBV12-3/TRBV12-4 TGTGCCACCCAACCAGCGGGACCCGGGGAGCTGTTTTTT CATQPAGPGELFF
TRBD2 TRBJ2-1 . TRBV5-4 TGTGCCAGCAGCTTGGGCGGGAGGGCCTATAATGAGCAGTTCTTC CASSLGGRAYNEQFF
. TRBJ2-7 . TRBV3-1/TRBV3-2 TGTGCCAGCAGCTCAACCTACGAGCAGTACTTC CASSSTYEQYF